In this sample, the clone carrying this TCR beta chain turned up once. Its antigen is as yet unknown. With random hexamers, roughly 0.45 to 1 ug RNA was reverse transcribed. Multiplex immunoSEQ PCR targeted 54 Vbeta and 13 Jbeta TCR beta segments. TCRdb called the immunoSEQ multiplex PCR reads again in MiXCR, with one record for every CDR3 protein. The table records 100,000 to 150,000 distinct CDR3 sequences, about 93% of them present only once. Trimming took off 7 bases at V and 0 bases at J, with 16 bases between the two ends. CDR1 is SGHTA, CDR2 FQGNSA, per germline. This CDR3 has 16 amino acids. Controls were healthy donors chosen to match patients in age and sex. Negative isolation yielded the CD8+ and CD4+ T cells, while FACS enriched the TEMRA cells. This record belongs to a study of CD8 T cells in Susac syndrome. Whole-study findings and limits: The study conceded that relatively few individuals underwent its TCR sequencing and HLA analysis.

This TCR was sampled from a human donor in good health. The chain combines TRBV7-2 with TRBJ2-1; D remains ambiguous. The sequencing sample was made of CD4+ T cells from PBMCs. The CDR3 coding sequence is TGTGCCAGCAACCATCTGGCGGTCAGCTCCTACAATGAGCAGTTCTTC. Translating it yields CASNHLAVSSYNEQFF.